These 25 T cell receptor beta chains were all obtained from the same sample, sequenced in a study of blood T cell repertoires in COVID-19. Some clones are missing from TCRdb's copy, which holds only in-frame ones; the method was immunoSEQ multiplex PCR. The sample holds approximately 170,000 clones, roughly 83% seen once. The source material was PBMCs or T cells enriched from blood (not recorded which). The receptor source for this set is a woman in her forties or fifties who had recovered from COVID-19.

At least ten counts were recorded for this clone. This chain connects TRBV11-3 to TRBJ1-1; possible D gene TRBD1, 5 bases. V shed 0 bases and J shed 6 bases, with 17 bases lying between them. The CDR3 totals 16 residues. CDR1 is SGHNT and CDR2 is YENEEA in the germline V gene. CDR3 DNA: TGTGCCAGCAGCTTAGACGGCCGGGAGGGGAGTTCTGAAGCTTTCTTT. Its translation: CASSLDGREGSSEAFF.

The chain carries TRBV10-3 and TRBJ2-3; D perhaps matches TRBD2 (5 bases). Germline V lookup: CDR1 ENHRY, CDR2 SYGVKD. CDR3 length equals 14 residues. Trimming shortened V by 10 bases and J by 2 bases, and 16 bases separated the two germline ends. The CDR3 region is CATLAGQTTDTQYF. CDR3 in DNA: TGTGCCACGCTCGCGGGCCAGACCACAGATACGCAGTATTTT.

The chain carries TRBV9 and TRBJ1-3; 7 bases align to TRBD1. V lost 4 bases, J lost 5 bases, and 6 bases stayed unmatched. Germline CDR1 reads SGDLS; CDR2 reads YYNGEE. The CDR3 is 14 amino acids. CDR3 sequence reads: CASSPGTERNTIYF. The DNA for the CDR3 is TGTGCCAGCAGCCCCGGGACAGAAAGAAACACCATATATTTT.

This rearrangement joins TRBV6-2 or TRBV6-3 to TRBJ2-2; 8 bases are shared with TRBD2. Per germline, CDR1 MNHEY and CDR2 SVGEGT. Trimming took 3 bases from V and 1 from J; bases not matched to a gene: 13. The CDR3 is 19 amino acids. DNA of the CDR3: TGTGCCAGCAGTTATCGAAAAACCCCGGGACTAGAGAACACCGGGGAGCTGTTTTTT. Translating gives CASSYRKTPGLENTGELFF.

The V gene is TRBV7-3, the J gene TRBJ2-2; 9 bases align to TRBD1. With 11 bases clipped from V and 3 bases from J, the junction kept 4 bases outside the gene matches. Germline V lookup: CDR1 SGHTA, CDR2 FQGTGA. CDR3 length: 13 residues. As DNA, the CDR3 is TGTGCCGTCCGACAGGGGGACACCGGGGAGCTGTTTTTT. Translated: CAVRQGDTGELFF.

The chain has TRBV5-1 and TRBJ1-5; unclear D gene. The length of the CDR3 is 13 residues. With 4 bases removed from V and 7 bases from J, the gap between germline ends came to 12 bases. Per germline, CDR1 SGHRS and CDR2 YFSETQ. As DNA, the CDR3 is TGCGCCAGCAGCCTGAGTGCGGGGCAGCCCCAGCATTTT. Protein sequence: CASSLSAGQPQHF.

The chain is built from TRBV18 and TRBJ1-4; no definite D call. Germline CDR1 KGHSH, CDR2 LQKENI. The CDR3 extends over 18 amino acids. Trimming took off 2 bases at V and 2 bases at J, with 18 bases between the two ends. This CDR3 reads CASSPDSATGGTNEKLFF. The CDR3 DNA is TGTGCCAGCTCACCAGATTCCGCCACGGGTGGCACTAATGAAAAACTGTTTTTT.

The chain uses TRBV30 and TRBJ1-1; D is perhaps TRBD1 (5 bases). Trimming left V 8 bases short and J 1 base short, with 14 bases between. The CDR3 is 13 amino acids. Germline lookup yields CDR1 GTSNPN and CDR2 SVGIG (reference sequence). The CDR3 protein is CAGTGVANTEAFF. In DNA form, the CDR3 reads TGTGCCGGGACCGGGGTCGCGAACACTGAAGCTTTCTTT.

This chain uses TRBV30 with TRBJ1-3; 8 bases align to TRBD1. Looked up from germline, CDR1 is GTSNPN and CDR2 is SVGIG (reference sequence). Germline trimming cut 7 bases from V and 2 bases from J; bases unmatched to any gene: 4. This CDR3 comprises 13 residues. In DNA, the CDR3 is TGTGCCTTCCTACAGGGGGCTGGAAACACCATATATTTT. It yields the protein CAFLQGAGNTIYF. The full variable domain, completed using reference TRBV30 and TRBJ1-3, is SQTIHQWPATLVQPVGSPLSLECTVEGTSNPNLYWYRQAAGRGLQLLFYSVGIGQISSEVPQNLSASRPQDRQFILSSKKLLLSDSGFYLCAFLQGAGNTIYFGEGSWLTVV.

The chain links TRBV30 to TRBJ1-1; 7 nucleotides match TRBD1. V dropped 2 bases and J dropped 1; count of bases not matched to a gene: 1. The CDR3 extends over 13 amino acids. Germline V gene data show CDR1 as GTSNPN and CDR2 as SVGIG (reference sequence). CDR3 protein: CAWSTGANTEAFF. DNA of the CDR3: TGTGCCTGGAGTACAGGGGCGAACACTGAAGCTTTCTTT.

V usage is TRBV7-9 and J usage is TRBJ2-3, with 12 bases lining up with TRBD2. The trim removed 5 bases at V and 1 base at J, leaving 7 bases unmatched. Germline V gives CDR1 SEHNR, CDR2 FQNEAQ (reference sequence). The CDR3 contains 17 residues. This CDR3 is CASSRTSGALRTDTQYF. The DNA for the CDR3 is TGTGCCAGCAGCCGGACTAGCGGGGCACTTCGCACAGATACGCAGTATTTT.

This clone was picked up a small number of times. This chain's CDR3 is CASSLAGGYGYTF. The DNA of the CDR3 is TGTGCCAGCAGCTTAGCAGGGGGCTATGGCTACACCTTC. The V gene is TRBV7-9, the J gene TRBJ1-2, with a possible D match to TRBD1 (6 bases). The CDR3 runs to 13 residues. V lost 0 bases, J lost 4 bases, and 6 bases lay in between. Per the germline V gene, CDR1 is SEHNR and CDR2 is FQNEAQ (reference sequence).

This chain connects TRBV19 to TRBJ2-3; unclear D gene. There are 14 residues in the CDR3. The V end lost 6 bases, the J end lost 0 bases, and 10 bases lay between the germline ends. Germline CDR1 reads LNHDA; CDR2 reads SQIVND (reference sequence). The CDR3 region has the DNA TGTGCCAGTAGCCGCGCAACTAGCACAGATACGCAGTATTTT. It codes for CASSRATSTDTQYF.

This chain connects TRBV6-5 to TRBJ1-3; weak D call: TRBD1 (5 bases). The CDR3 length is 15 residues. Per the germline V gene, CDR1 is MNHEY and CDR2 is SVGAGI. Trimming cost V 8 bases and J 4 bases, with 18 bases left between them. CDR3 sequence: CASYQGGGAGNTIYF. The CDR3 DNA follows: TGTGCCAGCTACCAAGGTGGCGGGGCGGGAAACACCATATATTTT.

This rearrangement joins TRBV29-1 to TRBJ1-2, with a tentative D call TRBD1 (5 bases). This CDR3 region has 12 residues. The germline V and J ends were trimmed by 8 bases and 3 bases, with 13 bases remaining between them. Germline V gene sequence: CDR1 SQVTM, CDR2 ANQGSEA. The CDR3 sequence: CSYTGRDYGYTF. In DNA form, the CDR3 reads TGCAGCTACACAGGCAGGGACTATGGCTACACCTTC.

This clone appeared a single time. The V call is TRBV19, the J call TRBJ1-5, with TRBD1 matching 9 bases. The CDR3 has 19 residues. V lost 1 base, J lost 7 bases, and 17 bases stayed unmatched. Germline CDR1 reads LNHDA; CDR2 reads SQIVND (reference sequence). CDR3 coding DNA: TGTGCCAGTAGTATAGGTTTGGGACAGGGAAGGTCCGCGGGGCAGCCCCAGCATTTT. It encodes CASSIGLGQGRSAGQPQHF.

The rearrangement links TRBV4-2 to TRBJ1-2; D ambiguous. This CDR3 is 16 amino acids long. Trimming removed 0 bases at V and 5 bases at J, with 16 bases between. The V gene's germline CDR1 is LGHNA and CDR2 YNFKEQ. This CDR3 is CASSQEAAGTTYGYTF. CDR3 nucleotide sequence: TGTGCCAGCAGCCAAGAGGCGGCGGGCACTACTTATGGCTACACCTTC.

This clone was recorded only once. The genes are TRBV5-4 and TRBJ2-1, with 11 nucleotides matching TRBD2. Germline-derived CDR1 and CDR2 are SGHNT and YYREEE (reference sequence). Trimming cost V 0 bases and J 5 bases; bases outside gene matches: 4. The CDR3 covers 16 residues. CDR3 residues: CASSLGSGGGDNEQFF. In DNA, the CDR3 is TGTGCCAGCAGCTTGGGTAGCGGGGGGGGAGACAATGAGCAGTTCTTC.

The V call is TRBV7-9, the J call TRBJ1-1; 9 positions agree with TRBD1. V was pared by 5 bases and J by 5 bases, with 9 bases of the junction left unmatched. Germline lookup yields CDR1 SEHNR and CDR2 FQNEAQ (reference sequence). The CDR3 extends over 15 amino acids. The CDR3: CASSPIQGARTEAFF. The CDR3 DNA reads as TGTGCCAGCAGCCCGATACAGGGGGCTAGGACTGAAGCTTTCTTT.

V usage is TRBV28 and J usage is TRBJ1-5; D is uncertain. The length of the CDR3 is 14 residues. The germline gives CDR1 MDHEN, CDR2 SYDVKM. Trimming removed 8 bases from V and 3 bases from J, with 14 bases in between. The CDR3, as DNA: TGTGCCAGCGGTAAGCAACAGCTCAATCAGCCCCAGCATTTT. Translated: CASGKQQLNQPQHF. The whole variable domain, remainder taken from reference TRBV28 and TRBJ1-5, is DVKVTQSSRYLVKRTGEKVFLECVQDMDHENMFWYRQDPGLGLRLIYFSYDVKMKEKGDIPEGYSVSREKKERFSLILESASTNQTSMYLCASGKQQLNQPQHFGDGTRLSIL.

The V gene is TRBV2, the J gene TRBJ2-7; D is undetermined. This CDR3 region has 13 residues. Between the trimmed V and J ends, which lost 0 bases and 4 bases, there was a span of 7 bases. The germline gives CDR1 SNHLY, CDR2 FYNNEI. The DNA of the CDR3 is TGTGCCAGCAGTGAAGCCGTTGCGTACGAGCAGTACGTC. It translates to CASSEAVAYEQYV.

In DNA, the CDR3 is TGTGCCAGCAGCTGGGGACAGGGTATGTCGCCCCTCCACTTT. This encodes CASSWGQGMSPLHF. V is TRBV3-1 (or the pseudogene TRBV3-2) and J is TRBJ1-6, with 9 nucleotides matching TRBD1. This CDR3 is 14 amino acids long. The ends lost 5 bases at V and 13 bases at J; junction bases unmatched: 9. Germline V gives CDR1 LGHDT, CDR2 YNNKEL (reference sequence).

This chain uses TRBV2 with TRBJ1-5; D is undetermined. Between the trimmed V and J ends, which lost 4 bases and 4 bases, there was a span of 8 bases. Germline loops: CDR1 SNHLY, CDR2 FYNNEI. CDR3 length: 13 amino acids. CDR3 DNA sequence: TGTGCCAGCAGTGGCGGGGAGAATCAGCCCCAGCATTTT. Its translation is CASSGGENQPQHF.

This clone was seen only a few times. The chain uses TRBV4-1 and TRBJ1-2; 9 bases are shared with TRBD1. The junction had 3 bases not matched to a gene; V was cut back by 1 base and J by 0 bases. The CDR3 contains 16 residues. CDR1 is MGHRA and CDR2 is YSYEKL in the germline V gene. The CDR3, as DNA: TGCGCCAGCAGCCAAGCTGGGACAGGGTCTAACTATGGCTACACCTTC. This sequence encodes CASSQAGTGSNYGYTF.

The chain uses TRBV5-1 and TRBJ2-1; tentative D call: TRBD2 (6 bases). Germline CDR1 is SGHRS and CDR2 is YFSETQ. Trimming removed 2 bases at V and 3 bases at J, with 12 bases between. This CDR3 is built from 15 residues. In DNA, the CDR3 is TGCGCCAGCAGCTTACCGGGACTCCACTACAATGAGCAGTTCTTC. The encoded protein is CASSLPGLHYNEQFF.